The clone carrying this TCR beta chain turned up a few times. What it binds is unknown. The entry originates in a study of CD8+ T cells in alopecia areata. Findings of the study overall: Compared with mice, patients displayed less clear TCR sharing, possibly for HLA-related reasons. Tofacitinib produced a significant decrease in scalp clonality and in expanded CD8+ clones among the top 100. Resident alphabeta T cells of normal skin are also sequenced in scalp samples. With tofacitinib ongoing, many expanded lesional clones persisted in both scalp and blood.

RNA extraction and reverse transcription yielded cDNA as sequencing template. Libraries were prepared by immunoSEQ multiplex PCR; TCRdb keeps only in-frame clonotypes and omits some of them. The profile shows around 97,000 clones, approximately 90% of them singletons. Treatment noted: oral pan-JAK inhibitor, 5-10 mg twice daily. The germline CDR1 and CDR2 sequences are SQVTM and ANQGSEA. The CDR3 length is 13 residues. V was shortened by 5 bases and J by 0 bases, with 8 bases between the two germline ends. The chain joins TRBV29-1 to TRBJ2-1, with a possible D match to TRBD1 (5 bases). The sample consisted of CD8+ T cells sorted from blood, taken between weeks 30 and 35, from a patient treated with tofacitinib. This receptor was obtained from a human donor with alopecia areata. In DNA form, the CDR3 reads TGCAGCGTTAAGACAGTCTCCTACAATGAGCAGTTCTTC. This translates into CSVKTVSYNEQFF.